This T cell receptor (beta chain) is from a study of T cells in Graves' hyperthyroidism and ophthalmopathy. The study, taken as a whole, reports: Most thyroid clonotypes expanded above 0.001 were also detected in blood. Ophthalmopathy and stable hyperthyroidism were separated by a 13 V-J model.

In its sample, this clonotype was seen many times. The antigen is undetermined. This CDR3 has 17 residues. CDR1 is DFQATT, CDR2 SNEGSKA, per germline (reference sequence). The trim removed 0 bases at V and 3 bases at J, leaving 10 bases unmatched. Diagnoses used clinical symptoms, serum thyroxine and TRAb, thyroid ultrasound and orbital computed tomography. Fresh peripheral blood, roughly 10 ml, was the source of the PBMCs. Regions amplified from RNA transcripts were the TCR beta CDR3 regions. Carried out on the TCR CDR3, a first-round RT-PCR used the HTBI primer set. MiXCR, run by TCRdb on the multiplex PCR reads, gives a single entry per CDR3 protein. Of 490,000 or so distinct CDR3 sequences in the sample, about 16% were seen once.

The clonotype originates from a woman aged 30 to 39 with Graves' ophthalmopathy. Sequencing was performed on blood. V and J are TRBV20-1 and TRBJ2-4; 8 bases map to TRBD2. Here the CDR3 DNA reads TGCAGTGCTAGAGATCCTGGGCGGGAGGACATCAAAAACATTCAGTACTTC. This sequence encodes CSARDPGREDIKNIQYF.